Detailed here is one T cell receptor beta chain. Its specificity is not known. The data stem from a study of identical twins. Study-wide points: Cord blood's abundant beta clonotypes had fewer insertions, unlike memory repertoires. With beta out-of-frame sequences, excess sharing by twins was weaker.

TCRdb called the 5' RACE reads again in MiXCR, with one record for every CDR3 protein. Here the sample spans roughly 720,000 distinct CDR3 sequences, around a sixth being singletons. This CDR3 region has 15 residues. Germline CDR1 and CDR2: MGHDK and SYGVNS. V lost 4 bases and J lost 8; bases outside the gene matches: 10. These sequences were also reported in another study, on T cells expressing NK-cell markers. From that second work: Just one sequenced donor of eight was HCMV-seronegative, while seven were seropositive. The same clonotypes also predominated in the CD3+CD56-NKG2C+ fraction of several donors.

The chain combines TRBV25-1 with TRBJ1-2, with 10 bases matching TRBD1. Sequencing was performed on PBMCs. This TCR came from a young woman in good health. The DNA for the CDR3 is TGTGCCAGCAGTGGATCCGGGACAGGGGATGGAGGCTACACCTTC. This sequence encodes CASSGSGTGDGGYTF.